This T cell receptor beta chain was identified in a study of regulatory T cells in long-lasting Graves disease. Assembly of TCR beta libraries relied on iRepertoire HTBI primers together with Arm-PCR of CDR3 regions. A single record per CDR3 protein comes from TCRdb applying MiXCR to the multiplex PCR reads. The data contain over 500,000 distinct CDR3 sequences, about 16% of them singletons. CDR3 length: 16 residues. CDR1 is SEHNR and CDR2 is FQNEAQ in the germline V gene (reference sequence). The V gene lost 4 bases and the J gene lost 0 bases, with 13 bases spanning the gap. Time point defined: newly diagnosed GD, antithyroid drugs for less than 3 months. Following extraction of RNA from PBMCs, that RNA was used to make the TCR library. The patients were enrolled through endocrinology in Xi'an, China. In this sample, this clonotype turned up many times. This sample also belongs to another study, concerning T cells in Graves' hyperthyroidism and ophthalmopathy. That report notes: Initially, a first-round RT-PCR of the TCR CDR3 employed the HTBI primer set.

The V and J genes are TRBV7-9 and TRBJ2-1; D ambiguous. The TCR comes from a woman aged 30 to 39 with Graves disease. The sample in question was peripheral blood mononuclear cells (PBMCs), obtained at new diagnosis, from a patient treated with antithyroid drugs. The CDR3 region has the DNA TGTGCCAGCAGCTCCCAATTGAGAGTCTCCTACAATGAGCAGTTCTTC. Translation gives CASSSQLRVSYNEQFF.